This TCR beta chain was identified in a study of tumor-infiltrating lymphocytes in oesophageal squamous cell carcinoma. This CDR3 has 16 amino acids. Germline V gene sequence: CDR1 SGHTA, CDR2 FQGNSA. TCRdb used MiXCR to reprocess the PCR reads, holding one entry per CDR3 protein. Of 15,000 to 20,000 distinct CDR3 sequences detected, about 40% appear once; the ten largest clones hold about 19%. This clonotype was sampled from a female donor with esophageal squamous cell carcinoma. This chain uses TRBV7-2 with TRBJ2-5; 13 nucleotides agree with TRBD2. The end of the DNA is better explained by TRBJ2-1, so the J call may be wrong. Material for sequencing was normal esophageal tissue next to the tumor. The CDR3 loop reads CASSLKLAGGFNEQFF. In DNA, the CDR3 is TGTGCCAGCAGCTTGAAACTAGCGGGAGGGTTCAATGAGCAGTTCTTC.